Listed here is a single T cell receptor (beta chain). No antigen is known for it. The sample is drawn from a study of OX40 agonist ivuxolimab in advanced cancers. The wider study: Dose-escalation patients suffered from hepatocellular carcinoma, melanoma, renal cell or head and neck cancer. The study, taken as a whole, reports: Not determined was the antigen specificity of the expanded peripheral T cells.

The CDR3 runs to 15 residues. The J segment lost 1 base and the V segment lost 4 bases, leaving 3 bases of the junction unmatched. The germline V gene has CDR1 LGHNT and CDR2 FRNRAP. The assay was immunoSEQ multiplex PCR, and TCRdb's table has in-frame clones only and misses some. Here the sample spans about 42,000 clones, 82% being singletons. The TCR sequence derives from an adult with an advanced solid tumor such as melanoma, head and neck, liver or kidney cancer. The sample in question was CD4+ or CD8+ T cells sorted from blood, obtained in a trial of the OX40 agonist ivuxolimab. This chain connects TRBV12-5 to TRBJ1-5; 8 nucleotides agree with TRBD1. In DNA, the CDR3 is TGTGCTAGTGGTTCGGGACAGGTGAGCAATCAGCCCCAGCATTTT. Translated, it gives CASGSGQVSNQPQHF.